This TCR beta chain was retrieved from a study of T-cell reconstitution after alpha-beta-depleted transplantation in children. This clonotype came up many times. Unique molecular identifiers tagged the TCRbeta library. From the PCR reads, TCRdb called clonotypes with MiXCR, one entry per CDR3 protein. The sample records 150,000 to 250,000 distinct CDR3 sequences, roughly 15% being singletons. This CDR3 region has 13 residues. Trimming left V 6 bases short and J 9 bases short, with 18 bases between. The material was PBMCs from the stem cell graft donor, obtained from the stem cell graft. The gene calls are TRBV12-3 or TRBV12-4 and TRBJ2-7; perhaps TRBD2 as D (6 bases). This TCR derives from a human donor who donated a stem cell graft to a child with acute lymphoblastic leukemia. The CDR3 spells CASSLTEAGRQYF. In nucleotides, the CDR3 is TGTGCCAGCAGCCTCACGGAGGCGGGAAGGCAGTACTTC.